This entry features one T cell receptor (beta chain) sequence. Its antigen is still unknown. The sample belongs to a study of T cell responses to AZD1222 COVID-19 vaccine. The study, taken as a whole, reports: Reportedly, nearly half of unique spike TCRs recognized epitopes outside B.1.351/B.1.1.7 mutations. The donors showed a predominance of white British ancestry and of females, with possible underestimation of clonal diversity. Samples come after the peak T cell response, not at day 14. At baseline, just 5 or 6 AZD1222 recipients tested seropositive.

Sequencing was performed with immunoSEQ multiplex PCR; in TCRdb, only in-frame clones are kept and a portion is missing. The table records around 95,000 clones, around nine tenths of them present only once. The CDR3 sequence is 14 residues long. From germline, CDR1 is KGHDR and CDR2 SFDVKD. J lost 4 bases, V lost 6 bases, and 2 bases had no gene match. The sequence came from an adult in good health. The chain couples TRBV24-1 to TRBJ1-6; 7 bases agree with TRBD1. Here the sequenced sample was peripheral blood, taken on day 0 of AZD1222 vaccination. The CDR3 loop reads CATSPGQYNSPLHF. CDR3 sequence (DNA): TGTGCCACCAGTCCGGGACAGTATAATTCACCCCTCCACTTT.